This passage covers 16 T cell receptor beta chains from one sample sequenced in a study of T-cell memory formation after mild COVID-19 (dated by TCRdb to the early 2020s). The library relied on 5' RACE. The reads were generated on an Illumina NovaSeq 6000. TCRdb redid the processing of the public reads, applying fastp at Q25 and MiXCR, and retained in-frame beta chains. Merged by CDR3 protein, the rows form single entries marked with the most common genes and DNA. Counted in this sample were just over 400,000 distinct CDR3 sequences; 20% to 25% of them appeared once. Around 13% of the sample goes to the ten largest clones. The sample taken for sequencing was PBMCs or a T cell subset sorted from them (not recorded which). All receptors derive from an adult woman who had mild COVID-19 (a few samples of this study predate the infection). The sample titles of this study are shuffled in the database, so cell type and time point are left out; the donor was told from shared clones.

The sample holds a few counts of this clonotype. The J gene is TRBJ2-1, the V gene TRBV5-1; D ambiguous. V was clipped by 1 base and J by 7 bases, with 12 bases between them. CDR1 SGHRS and CDR2 YFSETQ come from the germline V gene. This CDR3 is built from 14 residues. DNA of the CDR3: TGCGCCAGCAGCTTGTCTTCCCCTGGGAATGAGCAGTTCTTC. Its protein product is CASSLSSPGNEQFF.

This chain connects TRBV12-3 or TRBV12-4 to TRBJ2-1; perhaps TRBD2 as D (7 bases). The germline V and J ends were trimmed by 1 base and 8 bases, with 21 bases remaining between them. There are 17 residues in the CDR3. As DNA, the CDR3 is TGTGCCAGCAGTTTAGGGGGGCTGGGAGGGGGGTTCGATGAGCAGTTCTTC. Translated: CASSLGGLGGGFDEQFF.

This clonotype was detected only a few times. This chain joins TRBV7-8 and TRBJ2-5; 11 bases are shared with TRBD2. The germline V gene encodes CDR1 SGHVS and CDR2 FQNEAQ. This CDR3 has 16 amino acids. V dropped 3 bases and J dropped 5; count of bases not matched to a gene: 8. Here the CDR3 DNA reads TGTGCCAGCAGCTTGGGAAGACTAGCGGGAAAGGAGACCCAGTACTTC. Translation gives CASSLGRLAGKETQYF.

This clonotype has a handful of counts. V and J are TRBV30 and TRBJ2-7, with a possible D match to TRBD2 (6 bases). Germline V gives CDR1 GTSNPN, CDR2 SVGIG (reference sequence). This CDR3 spans 13 amino acids. V shed 4 bases and J shed 4 bases, with 14 bases lying between them. The CDR3 bases are TGTGCCTGGACTAGACAGAGCGGGTACGAGCAGTACTTC. This sequence encodes CAWTRQSGYEQYF.

This clonotype was observed a few times. The rearrangement joins TRBV12-3 or TRBV12-4 to TRBJ2-7; 7 nucleotides agree with TRBD2. V shed 6 bases and J 5 bases; nucleotides not matched to a gene: 10. The length of the CDR3 is 14 residues. CDR3 DNA: TGTGCCAGCAGCCGTCTGGGCGGGAGCCACGAGCAGTACTTC. Its protein product is CASSRLGGSHEQYF.

The chain has TRBV20-1 and TRBJ2-5; 9 bases line up with TRBD2. The V and J ends lost 1 base and 5 bases, in that order; junction bases with no gene match: 5. The germline V gene has CDR1 DFQATT and CDR2 SNEGSKA (reference sequence). This CDR3 is 14 amino acids long. The CDR3 DNA follows: TGCAGTGCTAGAGGCGGGGGGGCTAGCGAGACCCAGTACTTC. It yields the protein CSARGGGASETQYF.

The table lists this clonotype with a few counts. The rearrangement links TRBV10-3 to TRBJ2-7, with 10 bases aligning to TRBD1. CDR3 size: 15 residues. V shed 0 bases and J 2 bases; nucleotides not matched to a gene: 1. Germline assignment: CDR1 ENHRY and CDR2 SYGVKD. The DNA for the CDR3 is TGTGCCATCAGTGAGTCCGGGACAGGGGCCTACGAGCAGTACTTC. Translating gives CAISESGTGAYEQYF.

The chain carries TRBV6-2 or TRBV6-3 and TRBJ1-1; the D is unclear. The germline V and J ends were trimmed by 8 bases and 3 bases, with 19 bases remaining between them. CDR3 length equals 15 residues. Germline V gene sequence: CDR1 MNHEY, CDR2 SVGEGT. The CDR3 nucleotides read TGTGCCAGCTCTCCCGTTCTTTTGAAGGACACTGAAGCTTTCTTT. As protein: CASSPVLLKDTEAFF.

This clonotype was found a few times. J is TRBJ2-7 and V is TRBV25-1, with TRBD1 identical over 8 bases. After removal of 3 bases from V and 3 bases from J, the junction contained 7 bases not matched to a gene. Germline CDR1 reads MGHDK; CDR2 reads SYGVNS. The CDR3 covers 15 residues. DNA for the CDR3: TGTGCCAGCAGTGATACCGGGACAGGCTTCTACGAGCAGTACTTC. This sequence encodes CASSDTGTGFYEQYF.

V usage is TRBV15 and J usage is TRBJ2-7; a weak D match, TRBD1 (6 bases). Germline-derived CDR1 and CDR2 are LNHNV and YYDKDF (reference sequence). This CDR3 is built from 13 residues. Trimming removed 6 bases from V and 2 bases from J, with 11 bases in between. CDR3 region: CATRQGWAYEQYF. For the CDR3, the DNA is TGTGCCACCAGACAGGGCTGGGCCTACGAGCAGTACTTC. Combining the CDR3 with reference TRBV15 and TRBJ2-7 gives the whole variable domain DAMVIQNPRYQVTQFGKPVTLSCSQTLNHNVMYWYQQKSSQAPKLLFHYYDKDFNNEADTPDNFQSRRPNTSFCFLDIRSPGLGDTAMYLCATRQGWAYEQYFGPGTRLTVT.

The chain joins TRBV12-3 or TRBV12-4 to TRBJ1-1; 11 bases align to TRBD1. J lost 9 bases, V lost 4 bases, and 7 bases had no gene match. The CDR3 consists of 14 residues. CDR3 nucleotide sequence: TGTGCCAGCAGTTATCTGGGGACAGGGGGGAAAGCTTTCTTT. Its protein product is CASSYLGTGGKAFF.

The J gene is TRBJ2-3, the V gene TRBV20-1; 10 positions agree with TRBD2. V shed 6 bases and J 1 base; nucleotides not matched to a gene: 7. In germline, CDR1 is DFQATT, CDR2 SNEGSKA (reference sequence). The CDR3 runs 15 residues. CDR3 residues: CSAPQLAGGTDTQYF. Here the CDR3 DNA reads TGCAGTGCACCTCAGCTAGCGGGAGGCACAGATACGCAGTATTTT.

This clonotype was counted ten times or more. The V call is TRBV12-3 or TRBV12-4, the J call TRBJ2-1; 10 bases map to TRBD2. CDR3 length equals 16 residues. The V segment lost 6 bases and the J segment 7 bases; nucleotides outside the gene matches: 12. The CDR3 DNA reads as TGTGCCAGCAGCCGTGAAGCGGGAGGGCCTCGGAATGAGCAGTTCTTC. This gives the protein CASSREAGGPRNEQFF.

The V gene is TRBV5-1, the J gene TRBJ2-2; 7 nucleotides agree with TRBD1. CDR3 size: 16 residues. J gave up 1 base and V 5 bases, and 8 bases lay outside the gene matches. CDR1 SGHRS and CDR2 YFSETQ come from the germline V gene. This CDR3 reads CASSPIRDRNTGELFF. DNA for the CDR3: TGCGCCAGCAGTCCTATCCGGGACAGGAACACCGGGGAGCTGTTTTTT.

The CDR3 loop is CASSRDITGTQYF. In DNA form, the CDR3 reads TGTGCCAGCAGCCGGGACATCACGGGGACCCAGTACTTC. The chain is built from TRBV6-5 and TRBJ2-5; a possible D gene is TRBD1 (6 bases). Germline V CDR1 and CDR2: MNHEY, SVGAGI. Trimming shortened V by 6 bases and J by 7 bases, and 15 bases separated the two germline ends. CDR3 length equals 13 residues.

This clonotype was counted between two and nine times. V usage is TRBV9 and J usage is TRBJ2-2; D call uncertain. Germline CDR1 is SGDLS and CDR2 is YYNGEE. The germline V and J ends were trimmed by 2 bases and 4 bases, with 6 bases remaining between them. The CDR3 length is 13 residues. DNA of the CDR3: TGTGCCAGCAGCGTTCAGAGCACCGGGGAGCTGTTTTTT. Amino acids: CASSVQSTGELFF.